This is a list of T cell receptor beta chains from one sample in a study of shared clonotypes between healthy human individuals. The repertoire was sequenced with immunoSEQ multiplex PCR; TCRdb's copy has only in-frame clones and lacks some. The profile shows more than 600,000 clones, 92% of them singletons. Sequencing input: naive CD8+ T cells sorted from blood. The receptors were gathered from a man between 25 and 39 years old in good health. Both conserved end residues are part of each CDR3. D genes are given only for firm matches. Clone size is given for some rows only: seen once, a few or many times, or a class if the clone is expanded.

cdr3_aa cdr3_nt j_call cdr3_length clone_size d_call v_call
CASSGLAGANEQFF TGTGCCAGCAGTGGGCTAGCGGGAGCGAATGAGCAGTTCTTC TRBJ2-1 14 - TRBD2 TRBV2
CASSLAGVGQVGLEQYF TGTGCCAGCAGCTTAGCGGGAGTGGGACAGGTGGGTCTCGAGCAGTACTTC TRBJ2-7 17 - TRBD1 TRBV7-9
CASGRTETGELFF TGTGCCAGCGGGAGGACAGAAACCGGGGAGCTGTTTTTT TRBJ2-2 13 few - TRBV7-9
CASSISSPSSYEQYF TGTGCCAGCAGTATCTCAAGCCCCAGCTCCTACGAGCAGTACTTC TRBJ2-7 15 - - TRBV27
CASSDDPPGEQYF TGTGCCAGCAGTGACGACCCCCCCGGGGAGCAGTACTTC TRBJ2-7 13 - - TRBV25-1
CASSFALAQSSYEQYF TGCGCCAGCAGCTTCGCACTAGCACAGAGCTCCTACGAGCAGTACTTC TRBJ2-7 16 - - TRBV5-1
CASSIPRTSGTSWYF TGTGCCAGTAGTATTCCCCGGACTAGCGGGACTAGTTGGTACTTC TRBJ2-7 15 - TRBD2 TRBV19
CASSAYAATYEQYF TGTGCCAGCAGTGCCTACGCGGCTACCTACGAGCAGTACTTC TRBJ2-7 14 - - TRBV6-1
CATSRDTAGAPYEQYF TGTGCCACCAGCAGAGATACGGCGGGAGCCCCCTACGAGCAGTACTTC TRBJ2-7 16 - TRBD2 TRBV15
CASSLAYSNQPQHF TGTGCCAGCAGCTTGGCCTATAGCAATCAGCCCCAGCATTTT TRBJ1-5 14 - - TRBV5-5